The 21 T cell receptor beta chains listed next were all sequenced from one sample in a study of blood T cell repertoires in COVID-19. The table came from immunoSEQ multiplex PCR; TCRdb's copy has only in-frame clones and leaves some out. Of fewer than 400,000 clones in the sample, 75% to 90% were seen once. Material: PBMCs or T cells enriched from blood (not recorded which). These receptors were obtained from a man aged 25 to 40 who had recovered from COVID-19.

This clone has a handful of counts. This rearrangement joins TRBV2 to TRBJ1-4; D uncertain. V lost 7 bases, J lost 8 bases, and 14 bases lay in between. CDR3 size: 13 residues. The V gene's germline CDR1 is SNHLY and CDR2 FYNNEI. CDR3 amino acids: CASIGGKGEKLFF. The CDR3 DNA reads as TGTGCCAGCATCGGCGGAAAAGGCGAAAAACTGTTTTTT.

This clone has only one observation. This chain links TRBV2 with TRBJ2-3; 9 bases align to TRBD1. After removal of 6 bases from V and 3 bases from J, the junction contained 7 bases not matched to a gene. Germline CDR1 reads SNHLY; CDR2 reads FYNNEI. The length of the CDR3 is 15 residues. The DNA for the CDR3 is TGTGCCAGCAGCCCCGGGACAGGGCTGACAGATACGCAGTATTTT. Protein product: CASSPGTGLTDTQYF.

This sequence joins TRBV12-3 or TRBV12-4 and TRBJ1-5, with a tentative D call TRBD1 (6 bases). V lost 5 bases to trimming and J lost 7 bases, with 12 bases between them. The CDR3 length is 13 residues. The CDR3 spells CASSNTGLQPQHF. CDR3 DNA: TGTGCCAGCAGTAATACAGGGCTGCAGCCCCAGCATTTT.

The chain employs TRBV10-3 and TRBJ2-3; TRBD2 might be the D (6 bases). Germline V gene data show CDR1 as ENHRY and CDR2 as SYGVKD. The CDR3 totals 15 residues. The V gene lost 10 bases and the J gene lost 4 bases, with 21 bases spanning the gap. The DNA for the CDR3 is TGTGCCACAAGGGAGACTAGTTTGGAGGCAGATACGCAGTATTTT. Translation gives CATRETSLEADTQYF.

The J gene is TRBJ1-2, the V gene TRBV7-9; 8 bases align to TRBD1. The V gene end was trimmed by 5 bases and the J gene end by 7 bases; junction bases not matched to a gene: 3. Germline CDR1 SEHNR, CDR2 FQNEAQ (reference sequence). The CDR3 extends over 12 amino acids. The CDR3 spells CASSPDRGGYTF. The CDR3 DNA reads TGTGCCAGCAGCCCCGACAGGGGTGGCTACACCTTC.

The CDR3 nucleotides read TGTGCCAGCAGGAGGACGGGGGGGAATGAGCAGTTCTTC. Translation: CASRRTGGNEQFF. The V and J genes are TRBV6-5 and TRBJ2-1; TRBD2 agrees at 8 bases. CDR1 is MNHEY and CDR2 is SVGAGI in the germline V gene. The CDR3 runs to 13 residues. V gave up 6 bases and J gave up 7 bases; unmatched junction bases: 5.

The gene calls are TRBV30 and TRBJ1-4; 7 nucleotides line up with TRBD1. Germline V lookup: CDR1 GTSNPN, CDR2 SVGIG (reference sequence). V was pared by 6 bases and J by 4 bases, with 5 bases of the junction left unmatched. CDR3 length: 13 residues. In DNA form, the CDR3 reads TGTGCCTGTTCGCAGGGGGTTAATGAAAAACTGTTTTTT. Translation gives CACSQGVNEKLFF.

The chain couples TRBV19 to TRBJ1-5; D call uncertain. The CDR3 extends over 13 amino acids. Germline V gene lookup returns CDR1 LNHDA and CDR2 SQIVND (reference sequence). With 6 bases removed from V and 0 bases from J, the gap between germline ends came to 6 bases. The CDR3 protein is CASRIYSNQPQHF. The CDR3 bases are TGTGCCAGTAGGATATATAGCAATCAGCCCCAGCATTTT.

This clone was counted a single time. The chain links TRBV27 to TRBJ2-7, with TRBD1 matching over 7 bases. J was trimmed by 6 bases and V by 0 bases; bases with no gene match: 5. CDR1 is MNHEY, CDR2 SMNVEV, per germline (reference sequence). This CDR3 spans 14 amino acids. The DNA for the CDR3 is TGTGCCAGCAGTTTATCCCGACAGGGTTCCGAGCAGTACTTC. Its protein is CASSLSRQGSEQYF.

The rearrangement joins TRBV7-2 to TRBJ2-1; 13 positions match TRBD2. The germline V gene has CDR1 SGHTA and CDR2 FQGNSA. This CDR3 comprises 16 residues. The V segment lost 5 bases and the J segment 6 bases; nucleotides outside the gene matches: 7. This chain's CDR3 is CASSPLTSGGANEQFF. DNA for the CDR3: TGTGCCAGCAGCCCCCTAACTAGCGGGGGGGCCAATGAGCAGTTCTTC.

The chain combines TRBV5-1 with TRBJ2-7; no reliable D call. Germline V gene data show CDR1 as SGHRS and CDR2 as YFSETQ. CDR3 size: 12 residues. The V end lost 1 base, the J end lost 8 bases, and 10 bases lay between the germline ends. CDR3 sequence reads: CASSLSSSQQYF. Written as DNA, the CDR3 is TGCGCCAGCAGCTTGTCCTCTTCCCAGCAGTACTTC.

The chain recombines TRBV14 with TRBJ1-1; 9 bases fit TRBD1. This CDR3 is built from 15 residues. Germline loops: CDR1 SGHDN, CDR2 FVKESK. The ends lost 7 bases at V and 3 bases at J; junction bases unmatched: 9. CDR3 sequence reads: CASTANGQGHTEAFF. CDR3 DNA sequence: TGTGCCAGCACCGCCAACGGACAGGGGCACACTGAAGCTTTCTTT.

The chain combines TRBV2 with TRBJ1-1, with D unclear. The germline CDR1 and CDR2 sequences are SNHLY and FYNNEI. CDR3 length: 13 amino acids. The V gene lost 6 bases and the J gene lost 4 bases, with 12 bases spanning the gap. CDR3 nucleotides: TGTGCCAGCAGGGTTGAGGTTGCCACTGAAGCTTTCTTT. Its protein is CASRVEVATEAFF.

This chain joins TRBV9 and TRBJ2-2; no clear D. The CDR3 covers 13 residues. Trimming took off 6 bases at V and 1 base at J, with 7 bases between the two ends. CDR1 is SGDLS, CDR2 YYNGEE, per germline. CDR3 in DNA: TGTGCCAGCAACCACGGGAACACCGGGGAGCTGTTTTTT. Translating it yields CASNHGNTGELFF.

The rearrangement joins TRBV24-1 to TRBJ1-1; D is possibly TRBD1 (5 bases). The CDR3 spans 13 residues. Germline V gene lookup returns CDR1 KGHDR and CDR2 SFDVKD. Trimming pared 2 bases from V and 8 bases from J, leaving 11 bases between. CDR3 coding DNA: TGTGCCACCAGTGATTCCCTCGGACAAGAAGCTTTCTTT. This codes for CATSDSLGQEAFF.

The chain combines TRBV27 with TRBJ2-1, with a possible D match to TRBD1 (6 bases). V was clipped by 0 bases and J by 6 bases, with 15 bases between them. This CDR3 has 16 amino acids. CDR1 is MNHEY and CDR2 is SMNVEV in the germline V gene (reference sequence). As DNA, the CDR3 is TGTGCCAGCAGTTTATCCGGTACAGGGAAACCCAATGAGCAGTTCTTC. It codes for CASSLSGTGKPNEQFF.

The chain combines TRBV11-2 with TRBJ2-7; D is perhaps TRBD1 (6 bases). CDR1 is SGHAT, CDR2 FQNNGV, per germline. The germline V and J ends were trimmed by 4 bases and 4 bases, with 11 bases remaining between them. CDR3 length: 13 amino acids. CDR3 bases: TGTGCCAGCAGCTCAGTACAGGGTTACGAGCAGTACTTC. Its translation is CASSSVQGYEQYF.

Note on this clone: A read error is likely, as this CDR3 ends without the conserved phenylalanine or tryptophan. It is unclear where the CDR3 begins or ends on the DNA, so no DNA is shown, and the CDR3 is as TCRdb lists it. This chain joins TRBV5-5 and TRBJ2-7; the table calls TRBD1, which could not be checked here. Germline CDR1 and CDR2: SGHKS and YYEKEE (reference sequence). The CDR3 is 15 residues long, counting both termini. CDR3 region: CASSAATGPYEQYPL.

This sequence joins TRBV27 and TRBJ2-7; a possible D gene is TRBD2 (7 bases). Germline loops: CDR1 MNHEY, CDR2 SMNVEV (reference sequence). This CDR3 spans 16 amino acids. V lost 2 bases, J lost 4 bases, and 18 bases lay in between. The CDR3 nucleotides read TGTGCCAGCAGTTTACAAGGACAGAACGGGGGGTACGAGCAGTACTTC. Its translation: CASSLQGQNGGYEQYF.

The chain joins TRBV2 to TRBJ2-5; TRBD2 agrees at 7 bases. From germline, CDR1 is SNHLY and CDR2 FYNNEI. V shed 8 bases, J shed 2 bases, and the junction held 8 bases outside the gene matches. The CDR3 has 14 amino acids. DNA for the CDR3: TGTGCCAGCTGGGGAGGGGTCCTTCAAGAGACCCAGTACTTC. Translating it yields CASWGGVLQETQYF.

The V gene is TRBV3-1 (or the pseudogene TRBV3-2), the J gene TRBJ1-1; D is perhaps TRBD1 (5 bases). This CDR3 has 13 amino acids. Germline V gives CDR1 LGHDT, CDR2 YNNKEL (reference sequence). The V end lost 6 bases, the J end lost 4 bases, and 12 bases lay between the germline ends. CDR3 amino acids: CASRTGGATEAFF. The CDR3 nucleotides are TGTGCCAGCAGGACGGGTGGGGCCACTGAAGCTTTCTTT.